What follows is one T cell receptor (beta chain) and its context. Its antigen remains undetermined. Nothing much larger sits one base from this clone, and base qualities are not available. This sample is drawn from a study of cytomegalovirus exposure and HLA in healthy donors (dated by TCRdb to the late 2010s). Concerning the study at large: An earlier analysis of 587 of the donors reported 250 to 300 Gb of sequence data and about 120 million unique TCR beta sequences obtained from 150 million to 200 million T cells. A later genetic analysis took genome-wide SNP genotypes for about three fifths of the 666 donors and used that subset as a discovery cohort. Typing coverage varied by locus: 629-630 donors for A, B, C, DRB1 and DQB1; roughly 510 for DQA1; about 590 for DPA1; roughly 450 for DPB1. HLA typing covered class I and class II loci at four-digit resolution. Donor age, sex, ethnicity and CMV serostatus were compiled together with the repertoire data. Among the 398 genotyped donors, more than 70% belonged to the genetic ancestry cluster associated with self-reported Caucasian donors. All discovery cohort repertoires had been generated using a single sequencing platform. To predict cytomegalovirus infection status, the study combined high-throughput TCR immunosequencing, statistical association of individual TCRs with disease status, and machine learning. Roughly five DR-DQ haplotypes were handled as single units for association and clustering because linkage in the cohort was strong. Across around 400 genotyped donors of the cohort, an average of roughly 250,000 unique TCR beta nucleotide sequences per donor were sequenced, and about a sixth of those sequences were non-productive. To decide whether each TCR beta V gene segment behaved as functional or pseudogenic, an earlier analysis of 587 of the donors relied on high-throughput TCR beta sequencing. Using immunosequencing, the study profiled T cell repertoires from some 670 subjects and related those repertoires to cytomegalovirus serostatus. Approximately 310 gigabases of sequencing data and tens of millions of unique TCR sequences were included in an early release covering about 620 HLA-typed donors. The study aimed to test whether cataloging public T cell receptors could reveal signatures of past pathogen exposure. A separate validation cohort of roughly 120 different subjects was used in addition to the approximately 640-subject first cohort. A later analysis re-examined previously published TCR beta repertoires from more than 550 donors and added high-resolution HLA genotyping to investigate patterns of TCR occurrence. Rather than drawing on any new phenotypic data, the later analysis identified candidate immune exposures from TCR beta sequences and the way those sequences occurred across donors.

What the research found in general, with its limitations: This cohort had only TCR beta chains sequenced, and the lack of alpha or paired-chain data limited which features could be detected. Some IMGT-functional V segments, including TRBV6-2 and TRBV6-3, could not be distinguished by the 87-base-pair reads and were therefore excluded. Sequencing depth was assumed to be roughly uniform across donors in the presence/absence analyses, though that assumption may not hold. Broadly in line with IMGT annotations, most TCR beta V segments showed up in productive rearrangements about 87% or about 30% of the time in an earlier analysis of around 550 of the donors. When HLA alleles, especially DR and DQ, strongly co-occurred, TCR associations were difficult to assign to individual alleles. Compared with the roughly 670-donor mean, donors in an Asian-associated ancestry cluster had fewer N-insertions in productive TCRs, according to a later genetic analysis. According to the authors, the approach could potentially be generalized to other disease states and immunological phenotypes. In a later analysis, most CMV-associated TCR beta chains were found to appear HLA-restricted, with HLA associations seemingly driven largely by CMV exposure. Roughly 17 rarely observed V segments, including chromosome 9 orphons, were excluded from the earlier analysis of just under 600 of the donors because counts were too low. Specific HLA alleles were associated with some 15,000 TCR beta sequences at a false discovery rate of 0.05 in a later analysis. Compared with equally common non-associated chains, HLA-associated TCR beta chains in a later analysis were more clonally expanded and had lower generation probabilities. An association between a missense DCLRE1C variant and V-gene and J-gene trimming of TCR beta chains was found in a later genetic analysis and replicated in an independent cohort. The classifier was reported to diagnose cytomegalovirus status with high specificity and sensitivity in both the original cohort and the validation cohort. According to a later analysis, parvovirus B19, influenza, CMV and Epstein-Barr virus appeared linked to several top co-occurrence clusters. Correlated functional status among segregating V segments might be attributable to linkage disequilibrium, but an unknown experimental factor could not be ruled out. According to a later analysis, TCR association rates differed among HLA loci, with DRB1 alleles showing the most associated TCRs and HLA-C alleles showing the fewest. A few of the identified cytomegalovirus-associated TCR beta chains were confirmed in vitro to be specific for cytomegalovirus antigens. The only immune exposure information available for the cohort was CMV serostatus. Because some donors lacked HLA typing at each locus, the association tests relied only on the typed subset. In the study, some 180 TCR beta chains were listed as associated with cytomegalovirus. A group of highly shared sequence variants was considered likely to be a technical artifact of the sequencing pipeline. A further reported finding was that TCR beta sequences accurately predicted the HLA-A and HLA-B alleles for most subjects in the first cohort. While some public TCRs were present in many individuals, most TCR sequences turned up only very rarely across donors.

In total, roughly 670 healthy bone marrow donors made up the cohort. At the time of sampling, all cohort members were nominally healthy, though unrecorded immune exposures were likely present. The donor tested CMV seronegative and was one of the 352 seronegative cohort members. A peripheral blood sample was collected from each donor, and TCR beta sequencing was performed on peripheral blood mononuclear cells. The Qiagen DNeasy Blood Extraction Kit was used to extract genomic DNA from the blood cell samples. Spanning cysteine to phenylalanine, the CDR3 consists of 14 amino acids. Of all the DNA, just the CDR3 is kept, 42 bases in frame from base 1. According to the germline V gene, CDR1 reads SGHVS and CDR2 reads FQNEAQ. Trimming leaves V shorter by 6 bases and J shorter by 4 bases, with the junction holding 6 bases beyond the gene matches. The library was built by means of the immunoSEQ multiplex PCR assay. A mixture of 60 forward primers for TCR Vbeta segments and 13 reverse primers for TCR Jbeta segments was used in the multiplex PCR. A multiplex PCR assay on genomic DNA amplified the CDR3 region of rearranged TCR beta genes. Amplified TCR beta libraries were sequenced as 87-base-pair reads on the Illumina HiSeq System. The study's processing was this. A later analysis tallied around 82 million unique TCR beta chains across the 600 to 700 repertoires, and approximately 12 million of those chains were shared by two or more donors. Raw reads were error-corrected and collapsed into unique sequences with a nearest-neighbor algorithm that merged closely related sequences to remove PCR and sequencing errors. To assign V, D and J gene segments, CDR3 sequences were aligned to IMGT reference sequences. For a sequence to be retained, at least a six-nucleotide match to both a V gene segment and a J gene segment was required. Rearrangements were called productive when the CDR3 lacked stop codons and stayed in frame with V and J; all others were non-productive. Following IMGT convention, CDR3 was defined as the stretch from the second conserved V-encoded cysteine to the conserved J-encoded phenylalanine. The earlier analysis of roughly 590 of the donors excluded any sequence lacking an unambiguous match to a single V gene segment. An earlier analysis of several hundred of the donors called V segments functional above 56.7% productive rearrangements and segregating when the between-donor standard deviation exceeded 5%. A statistical classification framework was built to diagnose cytomegalovirus status from the catalog of TCR beta chain sequences. In a later analysis, TCR nucleotide sequences were compared against IMGT/GENE-DB human TR gene sequences so that V and J genes could be assigned. Using the TCRdist pipeline, a later analysis assigned CDR3 sequences along with most-parsimonious VDJ recombination scenarios. A later analysis defined each TCR beta chain by its CDR3 amino acid sequence plus V-gene family, and excluded reads lacking a unique V-gene family. To address suspected cross-contamination and a sequencing artifact, a later analysis removed several hundred highly shared, low-generation-probability nucleotide sequences. In a later analysis, a clonal expansion index was calculated for each public chain from normalized within-repertoire ranks of inferred template counts. Generation probabilities in a later analysis came from a VDJ recombination model fitted to out-of-frame rearrangements, and those results were checked against IGoR. In a later analysis, hypergeometric tests were used to score TCR-TCR, TCR-HLA and TCR-CMV co-occurrence, with a repertoire-size bias correction applied to TCR pairs. In a later analysis, false discovery rates were estimated by permuting HLA or CMV assignments 20 times. In a later analysis, co-occurring TCRs were grouped using DBSCAN, and TCRdist sequence similarity was added for clustering within HLA-allele-positive subsets. Repertoires with fewer than 30,000 or more than 120,000 public chains were left out of co-occurrence clustering, as were roughly five repertoires with anomalous nucleotide sharing. TCRdb took this table from immuneACCESS and kept in-frame rearrangements with V and J called. Such tables lack part of the clones; where checked against another copy, unresolved V genes explain under half of the gap, and the rest is unexplained. V and J calls and clone size are as listed in that table; D and trimming were resolved from the DNA. The sample data list about 140,000 clones, and more than 70% of these were observed just once. The top ten clonotypes cover approximately 3% of the sample.

The receptor chain draws on TRBV7-8 and TRBJ1-5; the central 7 bases match TRBD1. The clonotype was recovered from a male donor in good health and CMV-seronegative. Sequencing was performed on PBMCs. CDR3 loop: CASSPDRINQPQHF. The base sequence is TGTGCCAGCAGTCCGGACAGGATTAATCAGCCCCAGCATTTT.